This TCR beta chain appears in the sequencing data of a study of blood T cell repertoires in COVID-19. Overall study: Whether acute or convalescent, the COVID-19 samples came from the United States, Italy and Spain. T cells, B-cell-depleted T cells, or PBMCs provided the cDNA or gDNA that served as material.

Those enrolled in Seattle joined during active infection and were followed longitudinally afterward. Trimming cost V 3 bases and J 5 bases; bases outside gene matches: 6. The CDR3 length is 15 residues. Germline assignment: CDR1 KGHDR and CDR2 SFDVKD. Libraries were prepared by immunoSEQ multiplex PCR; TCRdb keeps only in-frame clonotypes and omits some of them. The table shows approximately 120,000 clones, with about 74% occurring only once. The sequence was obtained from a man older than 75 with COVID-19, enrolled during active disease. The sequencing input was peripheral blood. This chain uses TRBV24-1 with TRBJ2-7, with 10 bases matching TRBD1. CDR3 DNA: TGTGCCACCAGTGATCCCGGACAGGGGGTCCACGAGCAGTACTTC. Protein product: CATSDPGQGVHEQYF.